These 29 T cell receptor beta chains were sequenced from one sample in a study of shared clonotypes between healthy human individuals. Naive CD8 cells were CD45RO-negative, positively selected for CCR7, excluding terminally differentiated effector memory CD45RA+ cells. TCRdb's copy holds only in-frame clones and misses some; the assay was immunoSEQ multiplex PCR. The sample gives about 580,000 clones, roughly 98% of which show up once; 0.3% is in the top ten. The specimen was naive CD8+ T cells sorted from blood. The receptors here all came from a man aged 25-45 years in good health.

V gene TRBV7-3 combines with J gene TRBJ2-2; 7 positions agree with TRBD2. Per the germline V gene, CDR1 is SGHTA and CDR2 is FQGTGA. This CDR3 contains 17 residues. The ends lost 1 base at V and 8 bases at J; junction bases unmatched: 13. Here the CDR3 reads CASSLRSGIELVGELFF. The CDR3 coding sequence is TGTGCCAGCAGCTTAAGGAGCGGGATTGAACTAGTGGGGGAGCTGTTTTTT.

J is TRBJ2-3 and V is TRBV5-1, with TRBD2 matching 10 bases. V lost 7 bases, J lost 5 bases, and 10 bases stayed unmatched. Germline V gene lookup returns CDR1 SGHRS and CDR2 YFSETQ. CDR3 length: 15 amino acids. The CDR3 DNA is TGCGCCAGCGGGTTCAGCGGGAGGGCCGGAGATACGCAGTATTTT. Translating gives CASGFSGRAGDTQYF. Full variable domain (missing parts from reference TRBV5-1 and TRBJ2-3): KAGVTQTPRYLIKTRGQQVTLSCSPISGHRSVSWYQQTPGQGLQFLFEYFSETQRNKGNFPGRFSGRQFSNSRSEMNVSTLELGDSALYLCASGFSGRAGDTQYFGPGTRLTVL.

The V gene is TRBV29-1, the J gene TRBJ2-5; TRBD2 agrees at 9 bases. V shed 5 bases, J shed 3 bases, and the junction held 10 bases outside the gene matches. The CDR3 length is 15 residues. Germline CDR1 reads SQVTM; CDR2 reads ANQGSEA. DNA of the CDR3: TGCAGCGTTTCCGCGGGAGGGCCCGTAGAAGAGACCCAGTACTTC. This encodes CSVSAGGPVEETQYF.

The chain has TRBV6-1 and TRBJ1-2; a weak D match, TRBD1 (6 bases). The CDR3 is 17 amino acids. V was cut by 0 bases and J by 3 bases, with 17 bases left in between. CDR1 is MNHNS and CDR2 is SASEGT in the germline V gene. The CDR3 sequence is CASSEAWGKGGDYGYTF. The CDR3 DNA follows: TGTGCCAGCAGTGAAGCATGGGGAAAAGGGGGAGACTATGGCTACACCTTC.

This chain joins TRBV6-5 and TRBJ2-7; D may be TRBD1 (5 bases). CDR1 and CDR2 (germline): MNHEY, SVGAGI. This CDR3 spans 16 amino acids. V was pared by 0 bases and J by 1 base, with 13 bases between. The CDR3: CASSYSFATGSYEQYF. The CDR3 coding sequence is TGTGCCAGCAGTTACTCTTTCGCAACAGGATCCTACGAGCAGTACTTC.

This rearrangement joins TRBV7-2 to TRBJ2-1; 10 bases match TRBD1. Germline V gives CDR1 SGHTA, CDR2 FQGNSA. The CDR3 totals 15 residues. The junction had 6 bases not matched to a gene; V was cut back by 5 bases and J by 5 bases. The CDR3 nucleotides read TGTGCCAGCAGCATGGGGACAGGGGCCCACAATGAGCAGTTCTTC. Its translation is CASSMGTGAHNEQFF. The whole variable domain, filled in from reference TRBV7-2 and TRBJ2-1, reads GAGVSQSPSNKVTEKGKDVELRCDPISGHTALYWYRQSLGQGLEFLIYFQGNSAPDKSGLPSDRFSAERTGGSVSTLTIQRTQQEDSAVYLCASSMGTGAHNEQFFGPGTRLTVL.

The rearrangement links TRBV6-1 to TRBJ1-2; 10 nucleotides align to TRBD1. This CDR3 contains 16 residues. The germline CDR1 and CDR2 sequences are MNHNS and SASEGT. The ends lost 2 bases at V and 4 bases at J; junction bases unmatched: 7. The CDR3 loop reads CASSEMTGGYPYGYTF. CDR3 nucleotides: TGTGCCAGCAGTGAAATGACAGGGGGCTACCCCTATGGCTACACCTTC.

J is TRBJ2-3 and V is TRBV7-6, with unresolved D. V gave up 5 bases and J gave up 0 bases, with 12 bases separating them. The CDR3 is 15 residues long. Germline lookup yields CDR1 SGHVS and CDR2 FNYEAQ. CDR3 nucleotide sequence: TGTGCCAGCAGCCCCGGTTGGGCTAGCACAGATACGCAGTATTTT. It is translated as CASSPGWASTDTQYF.

The chain has TRBV10-3 and TRBJ2-3; no clear D gene. CDR1 is ENHRY, CDR2 SYGVKD, per germline. V was clipped by 5 bases and J by 3 bases, with 3 bases between them. The CDR3 has 11 amino acids. The CDR3, as DNA: TGTGCCATCAGTTCGACAGATACGCAGTATTTT. Translated: CAISSTDTQYF.

The chain combines TRBV7-2 with TRBJ2-7; D is unresolved. Germline V CDR1 and CDR2: SGHTA, FQGNSA. The CDR3 contains 14 residues. Between the trimmed V and J ends, which lost 1 base and 3 bases, there was a span of 10 bases. CDR3 region: CASSLVPVGYEQYF. For the CDR3, the DNA is TGTGCCAGCAGCTTAGTTCCAGTAGGCTACGAGCAGTACTTC.

V and J are TRBV15 and TRBJ2-2; 11 bases are a match to TRBD2. The CDR3 loop spans 16 amino acids. Unmatched junction bases numbered 1, after V lost 3 bases and J lost 1 base. In germline, CDR1 is LNHNV, CDR2 YYDKDF (reference sequence). The CDR3 loop reads CATSSTSGRNTGELFF. The CDR3 DNA follows: TGTGCCACCAGCAGCACTAGCGGGAGGAACACCGGGGAGCTGTTTTTT. The full variable domain, completed using reference TRBV15 and TRBJ2-2, is DAMVIQNPRYQVTQFGKPVTLSCSQTLNHNVMYWYQQKSSQAPKLLFHYYDKDFNNEADTPDNFQSRRPNTSFCFLDIRSPGLGDTAMYLCATSSTSGRNTGELFFGEGSRLTVL.

CDR3 coding DNA: TGTGCCAGCAGCTTCTCAGGGGGCGAGAAACTGTTTTTT. This translates into CASSFSGGEKLFF. The chain has TRBV7-9 and TRBJ1-4; TRBD1 matches 8 bases. The V segment lost 3 bases and the J segment 11 bases; nucleotides outside the gene matches: 5. The CDR3 consists of 13 residues. The V gene's germline CDR1 is SEHNR and CDR2 FQNEAQ (reference sequence).

The gene calls are TRBV19 and TRBJ1-2, with D unresolved. Germline V CDR1 and CDR2: LNHDA, SQIVND (reference sequence). V lost 7 bases to trimming and J lost 4 bases, with 16 bases between them. CDR3 length: 14 amino acids. This chain's CDR3 is CASMYNSLGYGYTF. In nucleotides, the CDR3 is TGTGCCAGTATGTACAACAGCCTTGGCTATGGCTACACCTTC. Full variable domain (rest looked up from reference TRBV19 and TRBJ1-2): DGGITQSPKYLFRKEGQNVTLSCEQNLNHDAMYWYRQDPGQGLRLIYYSQIVNDFQKGDIAEGYSVSREKKESFPLTVTSAQKNPTAFYLCASMYNSLGYGYTFGSGTRLTVV.

The chain uses TRBV7-9 and TRBJ2-3, with D tentatively TRBD2 (6 bases). V dropped 5 bases and J dropped 7 bases, with 13 bases sitting between them. CDR1 and CDR2 from the germline V gene are SEHNR and FQNEAQ (reference sequence). The CDR3 totals 13 residues. The CDR3 DNA reads TGTGCCAGCAGCCACCGCGGGGCGTATACGCAGTATTTT. As protein: CASSHRGAYTQYF.

The chain employs TRBV10-2 and TRBJ1-5; D not certain. Germline loops: CDR1 WSHSY, CDR2 SAAADI. Deletions cut 2 bases from V and 0 bases from J, with 8 bases between. This CDR3 has 15 residues. Here the CDR3 DNA reads TGCGCCAGCAGTGAGGTTTCAGCTAGCAATCAGCCCCAGCATTTT. Protein product: CASSEVSASNQPQHF.

The chain joins TRBV27 to TRBJ2-7, with D maybe TRBD2 (6 bases). V was pared by 3 bases and J by 3 bases, with 9 bases between. Germline V CDR1 and CDR2: MNHEY, SMNVEV (reference sequence). The CDR3 is made up of 13 amino acids. The CDR3 region is CASSFMGGYEQYF. In DNA, the CDR3 is TGTGCCAGCAGTTTCATGGGGGGCTACGAGCAGTACTTC.

This clone was observed a single time. The rearrangement joins TRBV11-2 to TRBJ2-5; D possibly corresponds to TRBD1 (6 bases). With 3 bases removed from V and 5 bases from J, the gap between germline ends came to 16 bases. Germline values: CDR1 SGHAT, CDR2 FQNNGV. This CDR3 spans 15 amino acids. CDR3 protein: CASSFPATGWETQYF. The CDR3 DNA reads as TGTGCCAGCAGCTTCCCTGCTACAGGGTGGGAGACCCAGTACTTC.

V and J are TRBV2 and TRBJ2-7; TRBD1 might be the D (6 bases). The CDR3 loop spans 13 amino acids. V lost 7 bases to trimming and J lost 1 base, with 11 bases between them. Germline V gives CDR1 SNHLY, CDR2 FYNNEI. DNA for the CDR3: TGTGCCAGCACACCGGACAGTTCCTACGAGCAGTACTTC. This encodes CASTPDSSYEQYF.

The V and J genes are TRBV5-1 and TRBJ2-7, with 7 bases aligning to TRBD2. The ends lost 4 bases at V and 4 bases at J; junction bases unmatched: 20. The CDR3 consists of 18 residues. CDR1 is SGHRS, CDR2 YFSETQ, per germline. The CDR3 sequence: CASSTFGDGASGLYEQYF. The CDR3 DNA is TGCGCCAGCAGCACTTTCGGGGATGGGGCTAGCGGTCTTTACGAGCAGTACTTC.

The chain uses TRBV14 and TRBJ2-7; 11 bases match TRBD2. Germline V gene data show CDR1 as SGHDN and CDR2 as FVKESK. The CDR3 is 18 residues long. V gave up 1 base and J gave up 6 bases; unmatched junction bases: 14. The chain's CDR3 is CASSQGGSGRAGSVEQYF. The DNA of the CDR3 is TGTGCCAGCAGCCAAGGCGGTAGCGGGAGGGCCGGATCGGTCGAGCAGTACTTC.

The rearrangement joins TRBV7-9 to TRBJ2-7, with D perhaps matching TRBD1 (6 bases). V dropped 5 bases and J dropped 3 bases, with 14 bases sitting between them. In germline, CDR1 is SEHNR, CDR2 FQNEAQ (reference sequence). CDR3 length equals 14 residues. CDR3 sequence (DNA): TGTGCCAGCAGCAGCCGGACAGCTGGCTACGAGCAGTACTTC. It codes for CASSSRTAGYEQYF.

This clone was counted only a few times. The same CDR3 also results from other DNA sequences found in this sample. The V call is TRBV7-9, the J call TRBJ2-7, with 7 bases aligning to TRBD1. Trimming removed 5 bases from V and 0 bases from J; junction bases left unmatched: 1. Germline V gene lookup returns CDR1 SEHNR and CDR2 FQNEAQ (reference sequence). This CDR3 contains 13 residues. CDR3 nucleotide sequence: TGTGCCAGCAGCCGGGACAGCTCCTACGAGCAGTACTTC. Translated, it gives CASSRDSSYEQYF.

The V and J genes are TRBV4-1 and TRBJ1-2, with D possibly TRBD1 on 5 matching bases. Germline CDR1 MGHRA, CDR2 YSYEKL. The CDR3 loop spans 16 amino acids. Trimming cost V 0 bases and J 5 bases, with 16 bases left between them. As DNA, the CDR3 is TGCGCCAGCAGCCAAGAGTCCAGGGTTCCTTCTTATGGCTACACCTTC. It yields the protein CASSQESRVPSYGYTF.

The chain employs TRBV29-1 and TRBJ2-7, with D possibly TRBD2 on 5 matching bases. Trimming left V 4 bases short and J 7 bases short, with 17 bases between. The CDR3 loop spans 13 amino acids. Germline CDR1 reads SQVTM; CDR2 reads ANQGSEA. The CDR3 here is CSVGRAGIREQYF. CDR3 in DNA: TGCAGCGTTGGACGGGCCGGGATTAGGGAGCAGTACTTC.

The chain joins TRBV7-3 to TRBJ2-7; unclear D gene. The ends were cut back, 2 bases at V and 0 bases at J, with 11 bases in the middle. Germline values: CDR1 SGHTA, CDR2 FQGTGA. CDR3 length equals 15 residues. This chain's CDR3 is CASSLVGASSYEQYF. CDR3 DNA: TGTGCCAGCAGCTTAGTTGGCGCCAGCTCCTACGAGCAGTACTTC.

This chain connects TRBV29-1 to TRBJ2-2; D may be TRBD1 or TRBD2 (5 bases each). V was pared by 7 bases and J by 0 bases, with 9 bases between. CDR3 length: 13 amino acids. Germline V gene lookup returns CDR1 SQVTM and CDR2 ANQGSEA. The CDR3 DNA reads as TGCAGCGGCCGGGGCGCGAACACCGGGGAGCTGTTTTTT. It encodes CSGRGANTGELFF.

In its sample, this clone was seen a few times. The chain is built from TRBV6-6 and TRBJ2-1; 7 bases fit TRBD2. CDR1 and CDR2 (germline): MNHNY, SVGAGI (reference sequence). The CDR3 covers 13 residues. Trimming removed 7 bases from V and 3 bases from J; junction bases left unmatched: 3. The CDR3 spells CASTGGNYNEQFF. CDR3 sequence (DNA): TGTGCCAGCACGGGGGGAAACTACAATGAGCAGTTCTTC.

The chain employs TRBV9 and TRBJ1-2; D remains unclear. Between the trimmed V and J ends, which lost 0 bases and 4 bases, there was a span of 13 bases. This CDR3 has 15 amino acids. Germline V CDR1 and CDR2: SGDLS, YYNGEE. CDR3 in DNA: TGTGCCAGCAGCGTAGGGGCGAAAAGTTCCTATGGCTACACCTTC. Its translation is CASSVGAKSSYGYTF.

The chain carries TRBV7-2 and TRBJ1-1, with 7 nucleotides matching TRBD1. V shed 0 bases and J 0 bases; nucleotides not matched to a gene: 19. CDR1 and CDR2 from the germline V gene are SGHTA and FQGNSA. The CDR3 has 21 residues. DNA for the CDR3: TGTGCCAGCAGCTTAGCTAGGGCAACAGGGGAGAAGAAGAAGGTGAACACTGAAGCTTTCTTT. This gives the protein CASSLARATGEKKKVNTEAFF.